This TCR beta chain appears in the sequencing data of a study of identical twins. The CDR3 extends over 15 amino acids. The ends were cut back, 4 bases at V and 6 bases at J, with 18 bases in the middle. TCRdb processed the 5' RACE reads anew with MiXCR; each CDR3 protein has one entry. Among about 530,000 distinct CDR3 sequences, 20% to 25% were seen once, and the ten largest hold 0.4% to 0.6%. This same sample was also taken into another study, of yellow fever vaccine responses in identical twins.

The TCR comes from a woman aged 18 to 35 in good health. The material sequenced was CD4+ T cells sorted from blood. This chain links TRBV12-3 or TRBV12-4 with TRBJ1-2; D gene ambiguous. The CDR3 DNA is TGTGCCAGCAGTTCACATGTTTCGGACGGGAATGGCTACACCTTC. Translation gives CASSSHVSDGNGYTF.